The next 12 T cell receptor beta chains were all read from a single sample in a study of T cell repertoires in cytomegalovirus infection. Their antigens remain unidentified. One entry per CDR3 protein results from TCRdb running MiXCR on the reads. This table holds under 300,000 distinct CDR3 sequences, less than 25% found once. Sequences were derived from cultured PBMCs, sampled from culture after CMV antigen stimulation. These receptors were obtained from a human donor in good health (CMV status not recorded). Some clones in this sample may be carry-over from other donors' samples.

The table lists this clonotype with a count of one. In DNA form, the CDR3 reads TGTGCCAGCAGTGAATCGGGGGGCCTATCTGGCTATGGCTACACCTTC. As protein: CASSESGGLSGYGYTF. The chain recombines TRBV25-1 with TRBJ1-2; D perhaps matches TRBD1 (6 bases). CDR1 and CDR2 from the germline V gene are MGHDK and SYGVNS. This CDR3 contains 16 residues. V lost 1 base to trimming and J lost 4 bases, with 16 bases between them.

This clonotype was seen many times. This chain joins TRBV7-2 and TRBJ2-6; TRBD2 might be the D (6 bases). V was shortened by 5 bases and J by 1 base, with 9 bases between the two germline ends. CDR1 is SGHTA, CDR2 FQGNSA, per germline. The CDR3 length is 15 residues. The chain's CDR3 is CASSQRGSGANVLTF. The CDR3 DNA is TGTGCCAGCAGCCAACGGGGGTCTGGGGCCAACGTCCTGACTTTC.

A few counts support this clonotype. Here the CDR3 DNA reads TGTGCCAGCAGTTATAATGAAAAACTGTTTTTT. This codes for CASSYNEKLFF. The chain joins TRBV12-3 or TRBV12-4 to TRBJ1-4; D gene ambiguous. The CDR3 has 11 residues. Trimming shortened V by 4 bases and J by 4 bases, and 1 base separated the two germline ends.

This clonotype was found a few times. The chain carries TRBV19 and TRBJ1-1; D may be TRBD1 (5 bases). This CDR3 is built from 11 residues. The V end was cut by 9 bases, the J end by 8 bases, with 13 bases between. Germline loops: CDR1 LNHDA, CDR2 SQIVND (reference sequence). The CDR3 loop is CASERGKEAFF. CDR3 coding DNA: TGTGCCAGCGAGCGGGGGAAAGAAGCTTTCTTT.

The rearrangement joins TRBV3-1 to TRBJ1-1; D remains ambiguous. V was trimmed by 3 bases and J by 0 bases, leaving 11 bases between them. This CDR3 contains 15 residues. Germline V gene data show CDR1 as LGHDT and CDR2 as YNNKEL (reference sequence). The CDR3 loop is CASSQESGMNTEAFF. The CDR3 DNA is TGTGCCAGCAGCCAGGAGTCGGGGATGAACACTGAAGCTTTCTTT. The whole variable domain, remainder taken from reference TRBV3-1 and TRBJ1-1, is DTAVSQTPKYLVTQMGNDKSIKCEQNLGHDTMYWYKQDSKKFLKIMFSYNNKELIINETVPNRFSPKSPDKAHLNLHINSLELGDSAVYFCASSQESGMNTEAFFGQGTRLTVV.

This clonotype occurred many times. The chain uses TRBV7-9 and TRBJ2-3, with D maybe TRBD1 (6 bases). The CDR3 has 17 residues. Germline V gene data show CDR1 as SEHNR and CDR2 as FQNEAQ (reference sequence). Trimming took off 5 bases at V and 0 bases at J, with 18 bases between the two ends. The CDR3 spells CASSLEPGQPSTDTQYF. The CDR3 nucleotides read TGTGCCAGCAGCCTCGAACCTGGACAGCCTAGCACAGATACGCAGTATTTT.

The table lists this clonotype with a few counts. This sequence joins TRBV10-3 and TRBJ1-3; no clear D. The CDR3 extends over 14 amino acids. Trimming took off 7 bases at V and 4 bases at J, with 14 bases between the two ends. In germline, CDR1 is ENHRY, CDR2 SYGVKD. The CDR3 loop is CAIIPDLGGNTIYF. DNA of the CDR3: TGTGCCATCATCCCGGATTTGGGCGGAAACACCATATATTTT.

CDR3 DNA: TGTGCCAGCAGCTTAGGAGGTCCTAGCGGGACTTACGAGCAGTACGTC. It translates to CASSLGGPSGTYEQYV. The rearrangement joins TRBV11-3 to TRBJ2-7; 9 bases match TRBD2. After removal of 1 base from V and 4 bases from J, the junction contained 8 bases not matched to a gene. This CDR3 has 16 residues. Germline V gene sequence: CDR1 SGHNT, CDR2 YENEEA.

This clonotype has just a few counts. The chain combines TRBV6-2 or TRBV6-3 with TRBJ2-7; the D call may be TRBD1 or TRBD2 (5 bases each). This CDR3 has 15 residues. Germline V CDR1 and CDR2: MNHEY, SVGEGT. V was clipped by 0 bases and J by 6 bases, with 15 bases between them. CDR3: CASSYSGVGQGEQYV. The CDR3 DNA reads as TGTGCCAGCAGTTACTCGGGGGTTGGCCAAGGCGAGCAGTACGTC.

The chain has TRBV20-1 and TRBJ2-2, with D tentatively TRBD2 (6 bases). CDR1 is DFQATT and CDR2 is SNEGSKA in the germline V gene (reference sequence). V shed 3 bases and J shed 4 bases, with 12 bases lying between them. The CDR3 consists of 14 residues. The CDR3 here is CSARLGGATGELFF. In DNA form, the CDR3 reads TGCAGTGCTAGGTTGGGGGGAGCCACCGGGGAGCTGTTTTTT.

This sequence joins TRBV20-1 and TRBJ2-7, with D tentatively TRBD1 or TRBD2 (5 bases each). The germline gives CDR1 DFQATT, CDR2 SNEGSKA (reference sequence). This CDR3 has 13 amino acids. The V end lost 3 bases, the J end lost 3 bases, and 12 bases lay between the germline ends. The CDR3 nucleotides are TGCAGTGCTAGTGAGGGGCCGAGCTACGAGCAGTACTTC. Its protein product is CSASEGPSYEQYF.

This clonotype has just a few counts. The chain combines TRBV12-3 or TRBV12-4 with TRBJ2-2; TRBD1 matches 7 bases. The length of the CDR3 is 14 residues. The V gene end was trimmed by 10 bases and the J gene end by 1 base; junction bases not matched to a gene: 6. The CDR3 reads CAILGQMNTGELFF. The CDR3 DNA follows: TGTGCCATCCTGGGACAGATGAACACCGGGGAGCTGTTTTTT.